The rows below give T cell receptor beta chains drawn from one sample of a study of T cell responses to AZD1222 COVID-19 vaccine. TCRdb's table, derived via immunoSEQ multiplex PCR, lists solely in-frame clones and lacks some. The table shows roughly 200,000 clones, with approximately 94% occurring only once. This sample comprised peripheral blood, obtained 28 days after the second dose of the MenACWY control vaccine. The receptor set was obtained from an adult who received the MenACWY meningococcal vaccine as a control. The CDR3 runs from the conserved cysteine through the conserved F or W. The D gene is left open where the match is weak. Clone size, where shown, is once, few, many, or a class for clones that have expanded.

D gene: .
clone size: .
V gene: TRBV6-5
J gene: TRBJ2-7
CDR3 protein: CASSYSFENSYEQYF
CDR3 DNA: TGTGCCAGCAGTTACTCGTTTGAGAACTCCTACGAGCAGTACTTC

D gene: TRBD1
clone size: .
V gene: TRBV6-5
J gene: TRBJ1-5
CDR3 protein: CASRGQGQPQHF
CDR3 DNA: TGTGCCAGCAGGGGACAGGGACAGCCCCAGCATTTT

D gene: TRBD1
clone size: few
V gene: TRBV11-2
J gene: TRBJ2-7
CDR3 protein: CASSLLGQGPYEQYF
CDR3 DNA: TGTGCCAGCAGCCTACTGGGACAGGGTCCCTACGAGCAGTACTTC

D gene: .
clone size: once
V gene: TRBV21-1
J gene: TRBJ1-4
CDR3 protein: CASSSPRGIREKLFF
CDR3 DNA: TGTGCCAGCAGCTCTCCCAGGGGGATAAGGGAAAAACTGTTTTTT

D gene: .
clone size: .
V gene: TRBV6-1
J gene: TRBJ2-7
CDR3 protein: CASSEGVIYEQYF
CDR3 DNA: TGTGCCAGCAGTGAAGGGGTCATATACGAGCAGTACTTC

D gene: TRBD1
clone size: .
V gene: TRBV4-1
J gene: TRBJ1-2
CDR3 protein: CASSQETAGGNYGYTF
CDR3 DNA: TGCGCCAGCAGCCAAGAGACGGCAGGGGGAAACTATGGCTACACCTTC

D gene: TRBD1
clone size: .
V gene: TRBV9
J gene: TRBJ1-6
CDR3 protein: CASSFSSGQGASPLHF
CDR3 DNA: TGTGCCAGCAGCTTTAGTTCGGGACAGGGGGCTTCACCCCTCCACTTT

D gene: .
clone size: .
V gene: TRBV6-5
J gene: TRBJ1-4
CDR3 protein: CASSPRSEKLFF
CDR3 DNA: TGTGCCAGCAGCCCCAGGAGTGAAAAACTGTTTTTT

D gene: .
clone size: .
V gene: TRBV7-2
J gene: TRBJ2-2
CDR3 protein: CASSSLTGLKLFF
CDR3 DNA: TGTGCCAGCAGCTCCCTCACAGGGTTGAAGCTGTTTTTT

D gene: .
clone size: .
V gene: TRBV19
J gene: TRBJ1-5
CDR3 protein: CASSATRGTYQPQHF
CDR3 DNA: TGTGCCAGTAGTGCAACCCGAGGAACCTATCAGCCCCAGCATTTT

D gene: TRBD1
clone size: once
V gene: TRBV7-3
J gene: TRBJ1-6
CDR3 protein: CASSPGGQNSPLHF
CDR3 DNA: TGTGCCAGCAGCCCAGGGGGTCAGAATTCACCCCTCCACTTT

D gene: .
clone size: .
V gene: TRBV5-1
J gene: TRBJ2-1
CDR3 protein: CASKEWAGLADNEQFF
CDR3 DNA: TGCGCCAGCAAGGAATGGGCCGGGCTAGCCGACAATGAGCAGTTCTTC

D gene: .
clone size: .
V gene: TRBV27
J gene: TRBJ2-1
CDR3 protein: CASKRSSSYNEQFF
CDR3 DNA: TGTGCCAGCAAACGGTCGAGCTCCTACAATGAGCAGTTCTTC

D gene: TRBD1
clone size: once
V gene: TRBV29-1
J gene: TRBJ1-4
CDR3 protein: CSVAGTVGSEKLFF
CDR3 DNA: TGCAGCGTTGCGGGGACAGTGGGGAGTGAAAAACTGTTTTTT

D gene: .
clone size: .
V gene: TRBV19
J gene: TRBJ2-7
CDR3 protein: CASSIGSSYEQYF
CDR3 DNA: TGTGCCAGTAGTATTGGCAGCTCCTACGAGCAGTACTTC

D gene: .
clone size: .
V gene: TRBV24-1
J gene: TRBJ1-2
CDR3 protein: CATSAPHPIYGYTF
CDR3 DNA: TGTGCCACCAGTGCCCCGCACCCAATCTATGGCTACACCTTC

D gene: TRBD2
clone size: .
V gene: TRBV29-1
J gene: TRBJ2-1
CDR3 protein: CSVVTSGSTDEQFF
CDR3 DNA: TGCAGCGTTGTGACTAGCGGGAGTACGGATGAGCAGTTCTTC

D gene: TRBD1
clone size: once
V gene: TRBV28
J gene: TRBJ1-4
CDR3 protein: CASSYATGGYGNEKLFF
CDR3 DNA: TGTGCCAGCAGTTACGCGACAGGGGGCTACGGTAATGAAAAACTGTTTTTT

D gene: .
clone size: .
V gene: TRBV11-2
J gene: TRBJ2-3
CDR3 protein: CASSLEGSQGTDTQYF
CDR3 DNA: TGTGCCAGCAGCTTAGAGGGCTCACAGGGAACAGATACGCAGTATTTT

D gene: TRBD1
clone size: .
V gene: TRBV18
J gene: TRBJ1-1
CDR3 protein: CASSPGTGNTEAFF
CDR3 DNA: TGTGCCAGCTCACCAGGGACAGGGAACACTGAAGCTTTCTTT

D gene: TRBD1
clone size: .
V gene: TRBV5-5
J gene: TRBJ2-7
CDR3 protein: CASSLGGQGYEQYF
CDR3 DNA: TGTGCCAGCAGCTTGGGTGGACAGGGCTACGAGCAGTACTTC

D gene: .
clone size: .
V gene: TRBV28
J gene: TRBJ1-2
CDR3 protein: CASSAPTSDYGYTF
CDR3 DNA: TGTGCCAGCAGTGCACCGACGTCGGACTATGGCTACACCTTC

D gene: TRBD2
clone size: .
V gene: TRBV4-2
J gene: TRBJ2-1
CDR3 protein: CASSSLTSLEQFF
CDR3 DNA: TGTGCCAGCAGCTCCCTGACTAGCCTTGAGCAGTTCTTC

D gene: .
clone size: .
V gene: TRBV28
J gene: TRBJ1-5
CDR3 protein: CASGLTGSNQPQHF
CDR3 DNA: TGTGCCAGCGGATTGACGGGGAGCAATCAGCCCCAGCATTTT

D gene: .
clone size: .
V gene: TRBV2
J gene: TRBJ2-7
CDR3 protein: CASRQEMSGSYEQYF
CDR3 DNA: TGTGCCAGCAGACAAGAGATGTCGGGGTCCTACGAGCAGTACTTC

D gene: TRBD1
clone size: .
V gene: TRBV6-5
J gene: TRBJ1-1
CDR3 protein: CASRVGQDYTEAFF
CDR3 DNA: TGTGCCAGCAGGGTCGGACAGGATTACACTGAAGCTTTCTTT

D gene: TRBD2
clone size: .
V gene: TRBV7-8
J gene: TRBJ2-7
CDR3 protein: CASSALQSGSNYEQYF
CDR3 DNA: TGTGCCAGCAGCGCCCTGCAAAGCGGGAGTAACTACGAGCAGTACTTC

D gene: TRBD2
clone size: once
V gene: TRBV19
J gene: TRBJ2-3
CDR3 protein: CASSIASGGSDTQYF
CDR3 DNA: TGTGCCAGTAGTATAGCTAGCGGGGGGTCAGATACGCAGTATTTT

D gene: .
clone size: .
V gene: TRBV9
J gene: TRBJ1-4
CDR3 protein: CASSPPNEKLFF
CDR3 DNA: TGTGCCAGCAGCCCCCCCAATGAAAAACTGTTTTTT

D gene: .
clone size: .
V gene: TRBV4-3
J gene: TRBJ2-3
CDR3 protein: CASSQSPRVSDTQYF
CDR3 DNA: TGCGCCAGCAGCCAATCTCCCAGGGTATCAGATACGCAGTATTTT

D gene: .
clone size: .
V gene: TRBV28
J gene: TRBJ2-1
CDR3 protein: CASLTSIRDNEQFF
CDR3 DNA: TGTGCCAGCTTAACCTCTATTCGGGACAATGAGCAGTTCTTC

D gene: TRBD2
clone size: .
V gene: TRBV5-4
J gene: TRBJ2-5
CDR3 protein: CASSLASGQETQYF
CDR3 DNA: TGTGCCAGCAGCTTGGCTAGCGGTCAAGAGACCCAGTACTTC

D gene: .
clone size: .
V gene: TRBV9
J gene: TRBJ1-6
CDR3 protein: CASSVRGQDSPLHF
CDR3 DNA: TGTGCCAGCAGCGTAAGGGGCCAGGATTCACCCCTCCACTTT

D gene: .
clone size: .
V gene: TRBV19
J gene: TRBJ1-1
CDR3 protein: CASSLIRQRNTEAFF
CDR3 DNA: TGTGCCAGTAGTCTCATAAGACAGCGGAACACTGAAGCTTTCTTT

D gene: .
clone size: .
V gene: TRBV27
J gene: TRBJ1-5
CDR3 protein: CASSQTGTLNQPQHF
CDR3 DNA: TGTGCCAGCAGTCAAACTGGGACACTCAATCAGCCCCAGCATTTT

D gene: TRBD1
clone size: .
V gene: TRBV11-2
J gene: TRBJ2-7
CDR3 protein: CASSMLGDRVEQYF
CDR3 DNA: TGTGCCAGCAGTATGCTGGGGGACAGGGTGGAGCAGTACTTC

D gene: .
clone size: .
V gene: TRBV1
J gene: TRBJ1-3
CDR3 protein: CTSSHGTQVFGNTIYF
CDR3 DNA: TGCACCAGCAGCCATGGGACACAGGTTTTTGGAAACACCATATATTTT

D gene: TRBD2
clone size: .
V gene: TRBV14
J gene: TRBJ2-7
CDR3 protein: CASSQDLAAVSYEQYF
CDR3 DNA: TGTGCCAGCAGCCAAGACCTAGCGGCCGTCTCCTACGAGCAGTACTTC

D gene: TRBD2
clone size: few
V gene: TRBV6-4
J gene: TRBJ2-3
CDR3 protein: CASSPGTSGEDTQYF
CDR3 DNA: TGTGCCAGCAGTCCCGGGACTAGCGGGGAAGATACGCAGTATTTT

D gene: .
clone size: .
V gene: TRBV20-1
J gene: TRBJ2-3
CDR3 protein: CSARGGDTQYF
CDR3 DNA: TGCAGTGCTAGAGGGGGAGATACGCAGTATTTT

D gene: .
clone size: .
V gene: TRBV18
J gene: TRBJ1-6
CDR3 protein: CASSTRQAYNSPLHF
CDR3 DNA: TGTGCCAGCTCAACCCGACAGGCTTATAATTCACCCCTCCACTTT

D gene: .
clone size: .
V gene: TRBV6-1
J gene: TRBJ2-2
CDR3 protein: CASSELFGRTGELFF
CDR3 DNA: TGTGCCAGCAGTGAATTATTTGGGAGGACCGGGGAGCTGTTTTTT

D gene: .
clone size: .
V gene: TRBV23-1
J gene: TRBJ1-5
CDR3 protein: CASHPGSGASNQPQHF
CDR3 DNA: TGCGCCAGCCACCCCGGCTCGGGGGCGAGCAATCAGCCCCAGCATTTT

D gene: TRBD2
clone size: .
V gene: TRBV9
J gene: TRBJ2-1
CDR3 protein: CASSPHMGLAGANEQFF
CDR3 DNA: TGTGCCAGCAGCCCCCACATGGGACTAGCGGGGGCCAATGAGCAGTTCTTC

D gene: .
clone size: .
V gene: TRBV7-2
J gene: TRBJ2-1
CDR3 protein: CASSLVGAGNEQFF
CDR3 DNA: TGTGCCAGCAGCTTGGTGGGGGCGGGCAATGAGCAGTTCTTC

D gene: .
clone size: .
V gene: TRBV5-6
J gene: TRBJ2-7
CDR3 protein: CASSPDDPSLGAYEQYF
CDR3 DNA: TGTGCCAGCAGCCCGGATGACCCTAGCCTGGGGGCCTACGAGCAGTACTTC

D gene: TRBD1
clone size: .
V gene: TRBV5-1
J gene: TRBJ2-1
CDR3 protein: CASSPWGTGAAHEQFF
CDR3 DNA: TGCGCCAGCAGCCCGTGGGGGACAGGAGCGGCCCATGAGCAGTTCTTC

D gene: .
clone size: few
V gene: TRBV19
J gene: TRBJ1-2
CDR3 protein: CASSRGPDYGYTF
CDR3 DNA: TGTGCCAGTAGTAGGGGACCCGACTATGGCTACACCTTC

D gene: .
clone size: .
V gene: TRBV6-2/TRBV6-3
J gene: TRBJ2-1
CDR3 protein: CASSLGGNEQFF
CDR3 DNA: TGTGCCAGCAGCCTTGGGGGGAATGAGCAGTTCTTC

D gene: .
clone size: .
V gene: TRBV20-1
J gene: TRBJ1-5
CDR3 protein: CSASSGGQPQHF
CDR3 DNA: TGCAGTGCTAGTTCAGGTGGTCAGCCCCAGCATTTT

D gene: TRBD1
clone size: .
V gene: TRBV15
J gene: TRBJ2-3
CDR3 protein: CATRQDRGTDTQYF
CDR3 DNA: TGTGCCACCAGACAGGACAGGGGGACAGATACGCAGTATTTT

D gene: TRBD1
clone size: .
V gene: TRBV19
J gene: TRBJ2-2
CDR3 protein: CASRQGANTGELFF
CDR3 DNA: TGTGCCAGTCGTCAGGGGGCAAACACCGGGGAGCTGTTTTTT

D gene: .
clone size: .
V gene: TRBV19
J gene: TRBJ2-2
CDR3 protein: CASSINGAGELFF
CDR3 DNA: TGTGCCAGTAGTATAAACGGGGCCGGGGAGCTGTTTTTT

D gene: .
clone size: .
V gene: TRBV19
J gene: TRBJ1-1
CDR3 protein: CASSTSRGTEAFF
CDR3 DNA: TGTGCCAGTAGTACTTCAAGGGGAACTGAAGCTTTCTTT

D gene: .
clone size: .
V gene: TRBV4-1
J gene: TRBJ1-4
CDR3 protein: CASSQDVRTGLFF
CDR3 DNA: TGCGCCAGCAGCCAAGATGTGCGAACAGGGCTGTTTTTT

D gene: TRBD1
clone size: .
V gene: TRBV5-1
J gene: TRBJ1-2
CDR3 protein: CASSTSVGTAVYGYTF
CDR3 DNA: TGCGCCAGCAGCACCTCTGTTGGGACAGCAGTCTATGGCTACACCTTC

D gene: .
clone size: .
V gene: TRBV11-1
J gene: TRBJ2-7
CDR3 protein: CASSLGGTVYEQYF
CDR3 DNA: TGTGCCAGCAGCTTAGGGGGGACGGTCTACGAGCAGTACTTC